Reported below is one T cell receptor (beta chain). The antigen is not known. This sample is drawn from a study of shared clonotypes between healthy human individuals. In germline, CDR1 is SNHLY, CDR2 FYNNEI. V was pared by 5 bases and J by 7 bases, with 6 bases of the junction left unmatched. The CDR3 covers 16 residues. As handled by the study authors: Quality scores were absent from the junction-only immunoSEQ sequences, so filtering differed. Only in-frame clones appear in the TCRdb table, and some are missing; sequencing was by immunoSEQ multiplex PCR. The V and J calls and clone size were taken over from that table, and D and trimming were inferred from the DNA. The data contain hundreds of thousands of clones, 90% to 97% of them singletons. Whole-study findings and limits: Collection of samples was limited to blood; tissue repertoires likely differ.

The source is a woman in her twenties or thirties in good health. Input material: naive CD4+ T cells sorted from blood. Subset given: CD45RA+ positively selected. The rearrangement uses TRBV2 and TRBJ2-2; TRBD2 matches 14 bases. CDR3 bases: TGTGCCAGCAGTCCGGGACTAGCGGGAGAGGGCGGGGAGCTGTTTTTT. Translated: CASSPGLAGEGGELFF.